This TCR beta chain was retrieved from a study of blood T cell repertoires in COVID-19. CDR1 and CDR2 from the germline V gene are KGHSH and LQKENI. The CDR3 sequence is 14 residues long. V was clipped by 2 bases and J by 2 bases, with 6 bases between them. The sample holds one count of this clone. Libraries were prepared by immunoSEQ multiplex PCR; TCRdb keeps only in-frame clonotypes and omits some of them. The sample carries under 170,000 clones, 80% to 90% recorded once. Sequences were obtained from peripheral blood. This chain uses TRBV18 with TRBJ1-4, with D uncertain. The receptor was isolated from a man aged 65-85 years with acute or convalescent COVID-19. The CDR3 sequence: CASSPGETNEKLFF. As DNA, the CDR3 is TGTGCCAGCTCACCAGGAGAGACTAATGAAAAACTGTTTTTT.